This T cell receptor (beta chain) derives from a study of blood T cell repertoires in COVID-19. Whole-study context: Whether acute or convalescent, the COVID-19 samples came from the United States, Italy and Spain. In each case, the material was cDNA or gDNA derived from T cells, B-cell-depleted T cells, or PBMCs.

The germline CDR1 and CDR2 sequences are SNHLY and FYNNEI. V was cut by 0 bases and J by 5 bases, with 10 bases left in between. The CDR3 consists of 14 residues. The assay was immunoSEQ multiplex PCR, and TCRdb's table has in-frame clones only and misses some. This repertoire shows approximately 130,000 clones, approximately 71% found once; its top ten account for 2% to 2.5%. This clone came up once. Material for sequencing was peripheral blood. This chain joins TRBV2 and TRBJ2-5; D may be TRBD2 (7 bases). This TCR was recovered from a woman in her 70s with acute or convalescent COVID-19. Written as DNA, the CDR3 is TGTGCCAGCAGTGAAGCCAGGGGAGGGGAGACCCAGTACTTC. It encodes CASSEARGGETQYF. Supplemented by reference TRBV2 and TRBJ2-5, the full variable domain reads EPEVTQTPSHQVTQMGQEVILRCVPISNHLYFYWYRQILGQKVEFLVSFYNNEISEKSEIFDDQFSVERPDGSNFTLKIRSTKLEDSAMYFCASSEARGGETQYFGPGTRLLVL.